The 13 T cell receptor beta chains given below trace back to one sample, sequenced in a study of T cell responses to AZD1222 COVID-19 vaccine. Sequencing was performed with immunoSEQ multiplex PCR; in TCRdb, only in-frame clones are kept and a portion is missing. The sample contains 110,000 to 150,000 clones, 90% of which appear only once. Here the sequenced sample was peripheral blood, taken on day 0 of AZD1222 vaccination. Receptor source: an adult in good health.

V gene TRBV28 combines with J gene TRBJ1-1, with D unresolved. The CDR3 covers 13 residues. Trimming stripped 6 bases from V and 11 bases from J, with 19 bases between. Germline CDR1 is MDHEN and CDR2 is SYDVKM. CDR3 loop: CASSPDKIIGAFF. CDR3 DNA sequence: TGTGCCAGCAGCCCGGATAAGATAATAGGGGCTTTCTTT.

The chain uses TRBV2 and TRBJ1-2, with D hard to call. Trimming took 2 bases from V and 5 from J, leaving 15 bases between them. The CDR3 length is 15 residues. The V gene's germline CDR1 is SNHLY and CDR2 FYNNEI. The CDR3 loop reads CASSEPRIGGYGYTF. CDR3 coding DNA: TGTGCCAGCAGTGAACCCAGGATTGGTGGGTATGGCTACACCTTC.

The chain is built from TRBV4-3 and TRBJ1-1; D is ambiguous. Trimming left V 0 bases short and J 2 bases short, with 7 bases between. The CDR3 is made up of 14 amino acids. Looked up from germline, CDR1 is LGHNA and CDR2 is YSLEER. CDR3 bases: TGCGCCAGCAGCCAAGATTCGGTTAACACTGAAGCTTTCTTT. As protein: CASSQDSVNTEAFF.

The CDR3 loop is CASSLMGSSGLYYEQYF. DNA of the CDR3: TGTGCCAGCAGCCTTATGGGCTCATCGGGCCTCTACTACGAGCAGTACTTC. The chain employs TRBV27 and TRBJ2-7; D remains ambiguous. The germline gives CDR1 MNHEY, CDR2 SMNVEV (reference sequence). The CDR3 sequence is 17 residues long. The germline V and J ends were trimmed by 6 bases and 3 bases, with 24 bases remaining between them.

The chain uses TRBV4-3 and TRBJ2-1; 8 bases are shared with TRBD2. V shed 2 bases, J shed 6 bases, and the junction held 9 bases outside the gene matches. CDR3 size: 16 residues. CDR1 is LGHNA, CDR2 YSLEER, per germline. The CDR3 loop is CASSQLLAGKGNEQFF. CDR3 nucleotides: TGCGCCAGCAGCCAACTGTTAGCGGGAAAGGGCAATGAGCAGTTCTTC.

The chain recombines TRBV2 with TRBJ1-1; 8 nucleotides agree with TRBD1. The CDR3 is 14 residues long. J gave up 0 bases and V 6 bases, and 3 bases lay outside the gene matches. Per germline, CDR1 SNHLY and CDR2 FYNNEI. CDR3 region: CASSRQGLNTEAFF. Written as DNA, the CDR3 is TGTGCCAGCAGCCGACAGGGGTTGAACACTGAAGCTTTCTTT.

J is TRBJ2-1 and V is TRBV28; a possible D gene is TRBD1 (6 bases). Looked up from germline, CDR1 is MDHEN and CDR2 is SYDVKM. CDR3 length equals 13 residues. V dropped 6 bases and J dropped 4 bases, with 10 bases sitting between them. For the CDR3, the DNA is TGTGCCAGCAGCCAGGACAGTTACAATGAGCAGTTCTTC. Its protein is CASSQDSYNEQFF.

The CDR3 sequence is CASSLIGGTSTDTQYF. The DNA for the CDR3 is TGTGCCAGCAGCTTAATCGGCGGGACTAGCACAGATACGCAGTATTTT. V and J are TRBV7-2 and TRBJ2-3; perhaps TRBD2 as D (6 bases). CDR1 is SGHTA and CDR2 is FQGNSA in the germline V gene. CDR3 length equals 16 residues. Trimming took 2 bases from V and 0 from J, leaving 12 bases between them.

J is TRBJ2-1 and V is TRBV13; maybe TRBD2 (6 bases). V was trimmed by 5 bases and J by 5 bases, leaving 13 bases between them. CDR3 length equals 14 residues. Germline V lookup: CDR1 PRHDT, CDR2 FYEKMQ (reference sequence). DNA of the CDR3: TGTGCCAGCAGCCCGCGGGACTTCAACAATGAGCAGTTCTTC. Translated: CASSPRDFNNEQFF.

CDR3 DNA sequence: TGTGCCAGCAGCCTACAGGGGGACGCTAGCACAGATACGCAGTATTTT. Amino acid sequence: CASSLQGDASTDTQYF. The chain employs TRBV7-2 and TRBJ2-3; TRBD1 matches at 8 bases. The V segment lost 5 bases and the J segment 0 bases; nucleotides outside the gene matches: 7. The germline V gene encodes CDR1 SGHTA and CDR2 FQGNSA. This CDR3 comprises 16 residues.

The chain has TRBV25-1 and TRBJ1-5; D is unresolved. V lost 7 bases and J 0 bases, leaving 16 bases between the germline ends. Germline V CDR1 and CDR2: MGHDK, SYGVNS. This CDR3 has 16 amino acids. CDR3 residues: CASIYGRSYSNQPQHF. DNA for the CDR3: TGTGCCAGCATATACGGACGGAGTTATAGCAATCAGCCCCAGCATTTT.

The chain is built from TRBV21-1 and TRBJ1-1; the table's TRBD1 call for D was not verified on the DNA. TRBV21-1 has pseudogene status. The CDR3 is 14 residues long. In DNA form, the CDR3 reads TGTGCCAGCAGCAAGTCACGGGACACCACTGAAGCTTTCTTT. Its protein is CASSKSRDTTEAFF.

The J gene is TRBJ2-7, the V gene TRBV6-5; TRBD1 might be the D (7 bases). V lost 2 bases and J lost 4, with 15 bases in between. In germline, CDR1 is MNHEY, CDR2 SVGAGI. This CDR3 region has 15 residues. The DNA for the CDR3 is TGTGCCAGCAGTTACGAACAGGGGAGGTTATACGAGCAGTACTTC. As protein: CASSYEQGRLYEQYF.